This TCR beta chain was captured by sequencing in a study of PD-L1 blockade in urothelial cancer. The time point denotes: pretreatment peripheral blood. Looked up from germline, CDR1 is MRHNA and CDR2 is SNTAGT. The CDR3 has 13 residues. Trimming took off 4 bases at V and 1 base at J, with 7 bases between the two ends. Generated by immunoSEQ multiplex PCR, the TCRdb table keeps only in-frame clones and is missing some. The sample records 70,000 to 95,000 clones, about 89% being singletons. V is TRBV6-4 and J is TRBJ1-1; D unclear. This sample comprised PBMCs, obtained around atezolizumab (anti-PD-L1) treatment. The source is an elderly woman with urothelial cancer. CDR3 loop: CASSVEENTEAFF. The DNA of the CDR3 is TGTGCCAGCAGTGTAGAAGAGAACACTGAAGCTTTCTTT.